These 32 T cell receptor beta chains share one sample of origin, sequenced in a study of T-cell memory formation after mild COVID-19. TCRdb called the 5' RACE reads again in MiXCR, with one record for every CDR3 protein. The table records about 150,000 distinct CDR3 sequences, less than 20% of them present only once. Sequencing used PBMCs or a T cell subset sorted from them (not recorded which). The receptor set was obtained from an adult woman who had mild COVID-19 (a few samples of this study predate the infection). Cell type and time point are not known.

This clonotype has a count of ten or more. This chain joins TRBV7-8 and TRBJ2-3; the D gene is possibly TRBD1 (6 bases). Trimming took 5 bases from V and 0 from J, leaving 21 bases between them. The CDR3 covers 18 residues. Germline loops: CDR1 SGHVS, CDR2 FQNEAQ. In DNA, the CDR3 is TGTGCCAGCAGCCCGCGACTGGGGGCAGCAGGGAGCACAGATACGCAGTATTTT. It codes for CASSPRLGAAGSTDTQYF.

This clonotype has more than one count but fewer than ten. The chain has TRBV6-5 and TRBJ2-6, with D unresolved. CDR1 MNHEY and CDR2 SVGAGI come from the germline V gene. V was clipped by 7 bases and J by 4 bases, with 14 bases between them. The CDR3 extends over 15 amino acids. The CDR3 protein is CASKTRAEGANVLTF. The CDR3 nucleotides read TGTGCCAGCAAAACACGGGCCGAGGGGGCCAACGTCCTGACTTTC.

This sequence joins TRBV20-1 and TRBJ1-2, with 10 bases that match TRBD1. CDR3 length: 15 residues. With 0 bases clipped from V and 2 bases from J, the junction kept 3 bases outside the gene matches. Germline loops: CDR1 DFQATT, CDR2 SNEGSKA (reference sequence). This CDR3 is CSARDPGQGNYGYTF. As DNA, the CDR3 is TGCAGTGCTAGAGACCCGGGACAGGGGAACTATGGCTACACCTTC.

This clonotype turned up a few times. V gene TRBV5-1 combines with J gene TRBJ1-2; 8 positions match TRBD1. Trimming cost V 0 bases and J 8 bases; bases outside gene matches: 3. Germline-derived CDR1 and CDR2 are SGHRS and YFSETQ. The CDR3 loop spans 13 amino acids. This CDR3 is CASSLGQGKGYTF. CDR3 DNA sequence: TGCGCCAGCAGCTTGGGACAGGGGAAGGGCTACACCTTC. Drawing the rest from reference TRBV5-1 and TRBJ1-2, the complete variable domain is KAGVTQTPRYLIKTRGQQVTLSCSPISGHRSVSWYQQTPGQGLQFLFEYFSETQRNKGNFPGRFSGRQFSNSRSEMNVSTLELGDSALYLCASSLGQGKGYTFGSGTRLTVV.

V usage is TRBV6-2 or TRBV6-3 and J usage is TRBJ2-2; 7 bases are a match to TRBD2. The CDR3 contains 16 residues. Germline assignment: CDR1 MNHEY and CDR2 SVGEGT. V gave up 2 bases and J gave up 5 bases; unmatched junction bases: 8. The CDR3 nucleotides read TGTGCCAGCAGTTACCAATGGCTAGCGGTTACCGGGGAGCTGTTTTTT. Translation gives CASSYQWLAVTGELFF.

V and J are TRBV5-5 and TRBJ2-7, with D possibly being TRBD2 (6 bases). From germline, CDR1 is SGHKS and CDR2 YYEKEE (reference sequence). The V end lost 2 bases, the J end lost 6 bases, and 9 bases lay between the germline ends. The CDR3 loop spans 12 amino acids. Here the CDR3 DNA reads TGTGCCAGCAGCTTTCAGGGAGGCGAGCAGTACTTC. Amino acid sequence: CASSFQGGEQYF.

The chain carries TRBV12-3 or TRBV12-4 and TRBJ2-5; D perhaps matches TRBD2 (5 bases). V was trimmed by 5 bases and J by 5 bases, leaving 18 bases between them. There are 15 residues in the CDR3. CDR3 nucleotide sequence: TGTGCCAGCAGTCCTAACTCTGGCGGCGGGGAGACCCAGTACTTC. Translated: CASSPNSGGGETQYF.

The sample holds a few counts of this clonotype. V is TRBV10-3 and J is TRBJ2-7, with 8 bases aligning to TRBD2. Trimming took 0 bases from V and 5 from J; bases not matched to a gene: 6. This CDR3 has 15 amino acids. Germline V CDR1 and CDR2: ENHRY, SYGVKD. CDR3 protein: CAISESRTSNHEQYF. DNA for the CDR3: TGTGCCATCAGTGAGTCGAGGACTAGCAACCACGAGCAGTACTTC.

This clonotype has only a few counts. V gene TRBV7-6 combines with J gene TRBJ2-3; 7 nucleotides align to TRBD1. J lost 3 bases, V lost 3 bases, and 3 bases had no gene match. Germline values: CDR1 SGHVS, CDR2 FNYEAQ. CDR3 length: 14 residues. CDR3 region: CASSLTRGTDTQYF. The CDR3 bases are TGTGCCAGCAGCTTGACCAGGGGGACAGATACGCAGTATTTT.

This sequence joins TRBV2 and TRBJ2-7; D might be TRBD2 (7 bases). Germline V gene lookup returns CDR1 SNHLY and CDR2 FYNNEI. The V and J ends lost 7 bases and 5 bases respectively, with 12 bases between them. There are 12 residues in the CDR3. CDR3 residues: CASKGGADEQYF. The DNA of the CDR3 is TGTGCCAGCAAAGGGGGGGCCGACGAGCAGTACTTC.

This chain connects TRBV4-2 to TRBJ2-7, with unresolved D. There are 16 residues in the CDR3. The germline V gene has CDR1 LGHNA and CDR2 YNFKEQ. Trimming stripped 0 bases from V and 5 bases from J, with 17 bases between. The chain's CDR3 is CASSQDRTIGSNEQYF. The CDR3 bases are TGTGCCAGCAGCCAAGACCGAACTATAGGTTCCAACGAGCAGTACTTC.

There are many counts of this clonotype. The gene calls are TRBV3-1 and TRBJ2-7; D tentatively fits TRBD1 or TRBD2 (6 bases each). The CDR3 covers 12 residues. In germline, CDR1 is LGHDT, CDR2 YNNKEL (reference sequence). The V end lost 1 base, the J end lost 10 bases, and 11 bases lay between the germline ends. In DNA, the CDR3 is TGTGCCAGCAGCCAAGCTGGGGGGACACAGTACTTC. The encoded protein is CASSQAGGTQYF.

CDR3 DNA: TGTGCCATCAGTGATAAAGGGGATGAGCAGTTCTTC. This sequence encodes CAISDKGDEQFF. The J gene is TRBJ2-1, the V gene TRBV10-3; the D gene is possibly TRBD1 (5 bases). Germline V gene data show CDR1 as ENHRY and CDR2 as SYGVKD. The CDR3 covers 12 residues. The V gene lost 3 bases and the J gene lost 8 bases, with 8 bases spanning the gap.

This clonotype was detected only a few times. This chain joins TRBV28 and TRBJ2-7, with 12 bases matching TRBD2. The CDR3 contains 15 residues. Germline-derived CDR1 and CDR2 are MDHEN and SYDVKM. J was trimmed by 5 bases and V by 2 bases; bases with no gene match: 4. The CDR3 sequence: CASSLPSGRVNEQYF. The CDR3 coding sequence is TGTGCCAGCAGTTTACCTAGCGGGAGGGTGAACGAGCAGTACTTC.

In this sample, this clonotype turned up a few times. The V call is TRBV5-6, the J call TRBJ2-1, with D tentatively TRBD2 (5 bases). From germline, CDR1 is SGHDT and CDR2 YYEEEE. The CDR3 length is 13 residues. V was shortened by 1 base and J by 5 bases, with 7 bases between the two germline ends. The CDR3 nucleotides read TGTGCCAGCAGCTTGTTGGGAGACAATGAGCAGTTCTTC. Its translation: CASSLLGDNEQFF. Filled out from reference TRBV5-6 and TRBJ2-1, the complete variable domain reads DAGVTQSPTHLIKTRGQQVTLRCSPKSGHDTVSWYQQALGQGPQFIFQYYEEEERQRGNFPDRFSGHQFPNYSSELNVNALLLGDSALYLCASSLLGDNEQFFGPGTRLTVL.

In its sample, this clonotype was seen many times. The J gene is TRBJ2-1, the V gene TRBV4-2, with D maybe TRBD2 (5 bases). Germline CDR1 and CDR2: LGHNA and YNFKEQ. This CDR3 contains 17 residues. V lost 0 bases and J lost 0, with 12 bases in between. CDR3 amino acids: CASSQESSGSSYNEQFF. CDR3 bases: TGTGCCAGCAGCCAAGAATCGAGCGGAAGCTCCTACAATGAGCAGTTCTTC.

This clonotype was observed a few times. V and J are TRBV7-9 and TRBJ1-1; the match to TRBD1 covers 7 bases. The germline CDR1 and CDR2 sequences are SEHNR and FQNEAQ (reference sequence). The junction had 5 bases not matched to a gene; V was cut back by 1 base and J by 6 bases. This CDR3 contains 14 residues. The CDR3 DNA sequence: TGTGCCAGCAGCTTAGGCCCCAGGGGGGCTGAAGCTTTCTTT. This gives the protein CASSLGPRGAEAFF.

The CDR3 nucleotides are TGTGCCAGCAGTTACGGGAGGGGGTCCTACAATGAGCAGTTCTTC. Amino acids: CASSYGRGSYNEQFF. The V and J genes are TRBV6-5 and TRBJ2-1, with D maybe TRBD2 (7 bases). The V gene's germline CDR1 is MNHEY and CDR2 SVGAGI. CDR3 length equals 15 residues. Trimming took off 2 bases at V and 1 base at J, with 9 bases between the two ends.

The table lists this clonotype with many counts. The genes are TRBV7-2 and TRBJ2-3; the match to TRBD2 covers 14 bases. Germline assignment: CDR1 SGHTA and CDR2 FQGNSA. The CDR3 runs to 16 residues. After removal of 7 bases from V and 4 bases from J, the junction contained 7 bases not matched to a gene. Written as DNA, the CDR3 is TGTGCCAGCACCGTGACTAGCGGGAGGGCCTCAGATACGCAGTATTTT. Its translation: CASTVTSGRASDTQYF.

The sample holds a few counts of this clonotype. The CDR3 here is CASSVLNEQFF. As DNA, the CDR3 is TGTGCCAGCAGTGTCCTGAATGAGCAGTTCTTC. This chain uses TRBV2 with TRBJ2-1; no reliable D call. The length of the CDR3 is 11 residues. Germline values: CDR1 SNHLY, CDR2 FYNNEI. Trimming took 4 bases from V and 7 from J, leaving 5 bases between them.

This sequence joins TRBV4-2 and TRBJ1-3; D may be TRBD1 (5 bases). Between the trimmed V and J ends, which lost 0 bases and 4 bases, there was a span of 19 bases. Germline V gene sequence: CDR1 LGHNA, CDR2 YNFKEQ. The length of the CDR3 is 18 residues. The CDR3 loop is CASSQDMSTSGLGNTIYF. The CDR3 nucleotides are TGTGCCAGCAGCCAAGATATGTCGACCTCAGGGTTAGGAAACACCATATATTTT.

This clonotype appeared many times. V and J are TRBV20-1 and TRBJ1-2; D is possibly TRBD1 (5 bases). The length of the CDR3 is 15 residues. V gave up 0 bases and J gave up 3 bases, with 14 bases separating them. Germline values: CDR1 DFQATT, CDR2 SNEGSKA (reference sequence). CDR3 nucleotide sequence: TGCAGTGCTAGAGATGGGGGGAGACTTCACTATGGCTACACCTTC. This encodes CSARDGGRLHYGYTF.

This clonotype was seen more than once but under ten times. This rearrangement joins TRBV24-1 to TRBJ2-1; 8 nucleotides align to TRBD2. The CDR3 covers 19 residues. V trimming: 8 bases; J trimming: 1 base; junction bases outside the gene matches: 18. CDR1 is KGHDR and CDR2 is SFDVKD in the germline V gene. CDR3 nucleotides: TGTGCCACCACTGGCTCCCCGGGGGCGGGAGGTGGGTCCTACAATGAGCAGTTCTTC. Amino acid sequence: CATTGSPGAGGGSYNEQFF.

The chain couples TRBV7-8 to TRBJ2-3, with 7 bases aligning to TRBD2. The CDR3 consists of 14 residues. Germline CDR1 and CDR2: SGHVS and FQNEAQ. Unmatched junction bases numbered 7, after V lost 5 bases and J lost 5 bases. In nucleotides, the CDR3 is TGTGCCAGCAGCCGACGCGGACTAGGAGATACGCAGTATTTT. Encoded protein: CASSRRGLGDTQYF. Using reference TRBV7-8 and TRBJ2-3 for the parts outside the CDR3, the full variable domain is GAGVSQSPRYKVAKRGQDVALRCDPISGHVSLFWYQQALGQGPEFLTYFQNEAQLDKSGLPSDRFFAERPEGSVSTLKIQRTQQEDSAVYLCASSRRGLGDTQYFGPGTRLTVL.

V usage is TRBV30 and J usage is TRBJ1-2; no clear D. Germline V gene lookup returns CDR1 GTSNPN and CDR2 SVGIG (reference sequence). This CDR3 comprises 13 residues. With 3 bases removed from V and 1 base from J, the gap between germline ends came to 9 bases. CDR3 in amino acids: CAWRNPGNYGYTF. CDR3 in DNA: TGTGCCTGGAGGAATCCGGGTAACTATGGCTACACCTTC.

This clonotype has only one observation. This chain uses TRBV20-1 with TRBJ1-2; the D gene is possibly TRBD1 (5 bases). Germline values: CDR1 DFQATT, CDR2 SNEGSKA (reference sequence). V shed 2 bases and J shed 0 bases, with 7 bases lying between them. This CDR3 has 13 residues. The CDR3 sequence is CSARPGPNYGYTF. CDR3 sequence (DNA): TGCAGTGCTAGACCGGGGCCTAACTATGGCTACACCTTC.

This clonotype was seen at least ten times. The chain recombines TRBV7-2 with TRBJ2-5; D is perhaps TRBD2 (6 bases). Trimming pared 1 base from V and 8 bases from J, leaving 26 bases between. The germline V gene encodes CDR1 SGHTA and CDR2 FQGNSA. The CDR3 contains 18 residues. The CDR3 nucleotides are TGTGCCAGCAGCTTAGGGCCCCCGGGAGTCTGGGTTCCTCTAACCCAGTACTTC. The encoded protein is CASSLGPPGVWVPLTQYF.

This clonotype occurred many times. Written as DNA, the CDR3 is TGCGCCAGCAGCCAAGTGCCCCCGTCGCGGTCAGACGTCTCTGGAAACACCATATATTTT. It translates to CASSQVPPSRSDVSGNTIYF. The rearrangement joins TRBV4-3 to TRBJ1-3; D remains unclear. The germline V gene encodes CDR1 LGHNA and CDR2 YSLEER. The CDR3 totals 20 residues. Trimming stripped 1 base from V and 0 bases from J, with 22 bases between.

This clonotype was observed a handful of times. V is TRBV4-1 and J is TRBJ2-2; 7 nucleotides match TRBD2. The CDR3 is made up of 14 amino acids. V lost 4 bases, J lost 7 bases, and 6 bases stayed unmatched. Germline CDR1 and CDR2: MGHRA and YSYEKL. CDR3: CASSLESGIGELFF. In DNA, the CDR3 is TGCGCCAGCAGCCTTGAGAGCGGGATCGGGGAGCTGTTTTTT.

A few counts support this clonotype. This sequence joins TRBV6-6 and TRBJ1-5; D possibly corresponds to TRBD1 (5 bases). The CDR3 is made up of 17 amino acids. V lost 0 bases, J lost 3 bases, and 15 bases lay in between. Germline values: CDR1 MNHNY, CDR2 SVGAGI (reference sequence). CDR3: CASSYSTGPVANQPQHF. The CDR3 nucleotides read TGTGCCAGCAGTTACTCGACGGGGCCCGTAGCCAATCAGCCCCAGCATTTT.

This clonotype was detected a few times. The gene calls are TRBV11-2 and TRBJ1-1; D remains unclear. V was pared by 5 bases and J by 0 bases, with 10 bases between. From germline, CDR1 is SGHAT and CDR2 FQNNGV. This CDR3 comprises 14 residues. CDR3 residues: CASSPSVMNTEAFF. Here the CDR3 DNA reads TGTGCCAGCAGCCCTAGCGTTATGAACACTGAAGCTTTCTTT. Drawing the rest from reference TRBV11-2 and TRBJ1-1, the complete variable domain is EAGVAQSPRYKIIEKRQSVAFWCNPISGHATLYWYQQILGQGPKLLIQFQNNGVVDDSQLPKDRFSAERLKGVDSTLKIQPAKLEDSAVYLCASSPSVMNTEAFFGQGTRLTVV.

The gene calls are TRBV5-1 and TRBJ2-7; D might be TRBD1 or TRBD2, each matching 5 bases. V was trimmed by 1 base and J by 4 bases, leaving 15 bases between them. The CDR3 is 15 amino acids. Germline V gives CDR1 SGHRS, CDR2 YFSETQ. For the CDR3, the DNA is TGCGCCAGCAGCTTGCCACGGGACCGTGGTTACGAGCAGTACTTC. The encoded protein is CASSLPRDRGYEQYF. The full variable domain, its missing parts supplied by reference TRBV5-1 and TRBJ2-7, is KAGVTQTPRYLIKTRGQQVTLSCSPISGHRSVSWYQQTPGQGLQFLFEYFSETQRNKGNFPGRFSGRQFSNSRSEMNVSTLELGDSALYLCASSLPRDRGYEQYFGPGTRLTVT.